This T cell receptor beta chain emerged from a study of blood T cell repertoires in COVID-19. Some clones are missing from TCRdb's copy, which holds only in-frame ones; the method was immunoSEQ multiplex PCR. Of over 250,000 clones in the sample, about nine tenths were seen once. The CDR3 is made up of 15 amino acids. The germline CDR1 and CDR2 sequences are LGHDT and YNNKEL (reference sequence). V gave up 4 bases and J gave up 5 bases, with 15 bases separating them. The sample comprised peripheral blood. The receptor was isolated from a middle-aged man who had recovered from COVID-19. The gene calls are TRBV3-1 (or the pseudogene TRBV3-2) and TRBJ1-5; a weak D match, TRBD1 (5 bases). The chain's CDR3 is CASSRTLGADQPQHF. The CDR3, as DNA: TGTGCCAGCAGCCGCACCCTAGGGGCAGATCAGCCCCAGCATTTT.